In its sample, the clone carrying this TCR beta chain was seen once. The trim removed 3 bases at V and 7 bases at J, leaving 8 bases unmatched. This CDR3 region has 15 residues. Germline CDR1 reads MDHEN; CDR2 reads SYDVKM. This sample was taken from a study of blood T cell repertoires in COVID-19. Study context: Both acute and convalescent COVID-19 samples were obtained from the United States, Italy and Spain. From T cells, B-cell-depleted T cells, or PBMCs came the material, which was cDNA or gDNA.

Authors' methods: Amplification from reference gene primers served as the basis for estimated nucleated cell counts. Sequencing was performed with immunoSEQ multiplex PCR; in TCRdb, only in-frame clones are kept and a portion is missing. Clone size and V and J calls were adopted from that table, with D and trimming inferred from the DNA. Of 150,000 or so clones in the sample, about 85% are singletons; the top ten hold about an eighth. The source is a man between 65 and 79 years old who had recovered from COVID-19. This chain uses TRBV28 with TRBJ2-1; 8 bases fit TRBD2. The sequencing input was peripheral blood. CDR3 region: CASSFPAGGRNEQFF. The CDR3 DNA follows: TGTGCCAGCAGTTTTCCGGCGGGAGGCCGGAATGAGCAGTTCTTC.